The 30 T cell receptor beta chains below come from one sample, sequenced in a study of T cells in lung cancer brain metastases (dated by TCRdb to 2016 to 2019). The library was built by means of the immunoSEQ multiplex PCR assay. Not all clones reach the TCRdb copy of this immuneACCESS table, which keeps in-frame sequences only. Checked studies attribute under half of the gap to unresolved V genes and leave the rest unexplained. For this sample there are some 3,200 clones; 85% to 90% appear just once. 10% to 13% of the sample belongs to the ten largest clones. Specimen: tumor tissue from the primary lung tumor. The cell subset or site label, read with the paper, signifies: primary lung cancer lesion. The source is a man in his 60s with non-small cell lung cancer.

J is TRBJ1-2 and V is TRBV5-4; D is possibly TRBD1 (5 bases). The CDR3 loop spans 13 amino acids. The germline V and J ends were trimmed by 4 bases and 6 bases, with 13 bases remaining between them. Germline V gives CDR1 SGHNT, CDR2 YYREEE (reference sequence). The CDR3 reads CASSLRPGNGYTF. The CDR3, as DNA: TGTGCCAGCAGCCTACGCCCAGGGAATGGCTACACCTTC. Full variable domain (missing parts from reference TRBV5-4 and TRBJ1-2): ETGVTQSPTHLIKTRGQQVTLRCSSQSGHNTVSWYQQALGQGPQFIFQYYREEENGRGNFPPRFSGLQFPNYSSELNVNALELDDSALYLCASSLRPGNGYTFGSGTRLTVV.

Details on this clone: Other DNA sequences in the sample encode the same CDR3. J is TRBJ2-7 and V is TRBV29-1; either TRBD1 or TRBD2 may fit D (5 bases each). The CDR3 spans 13 residues. Between the trimmed V and J ends, which lost 1 base and 4 bases, there was a span of 11 bases. In germline, CDR1 is SQVTM, CDR2 ANQGSEA. This CDR3 reads CSVEAGREYEQYF. The CDR3, as DNA: TGCAGCGTTGAAGCGGGACGCGAATACGAGCAGTACTTC.

V and J are TRBV10-3 and TRBJ1-2; the match to TRBD1 covers 9 bases. This CDR3 has 16 residues. J gave up 4 bases and V 6 bases, and 12 bases lay outside the gene matches. CDR1 and CDR2 (germline): ENHRY, SYGVKD. The CDR3 DNA reads as TGTGCCATCAGCTCAGTACAGGGGGCGTCAAGCTATGGCTACACCTTC. Translated, it gives CAISSVQGASSYGYTF.

The J gene is TRBJ1-2, the V gene TRBV2; 8 bases map to TRBD1. With 3 bases clipped from V and 2 bases from J, the junction kept 11 bases outside the gene matches. Germline CDR1 reads SNHLY; CDR2 reads FYNNEI. CDR3 length: 17 amino acids. CDR3 DNA sequence: TGTGCCAGCAGTGAGCAGAAGGGGACAGGCCTGAACTATGGCTACACCTTC. Amino acids: CASSEQKGTGLNYGYTF.

The chain employs TRBV7-4 and TRBJ2-7, with D possibly TRBD1 on 5 matching bases. V was pared by 5 bases and J by 4 bases, with 12 bases between. CDR1 is SGHVT, CDR2 SQSDAQ, per germline. The CDR3 covers 13 residues. DNA of the CDR3: TGTGCCAGCAGCGTGACGGACACTTACGAGCAGTACTTC. Translating it yields CASSVTDTYEQYF.

The chain recombines TRBV19 with TRBJ2-7, with 8 positions matching TRBD1. Germline CDR1 reads LNHDA; CDR2 reads SQIVND (reference sequence). The CDR3 contains 15 residues. The V segment lost 4 bases and the J segment 0 bases; nucleotides outside the gene matches: 5. The CDR3 DNA follows: TGTGCCAGTAGTAGCGGGACAGGCTTCTCCTACGAGCAGTACTTC. Translating gives CASSSGTGFSYEQYF.

To note about this clone: One junction end disagrees with the germline gene, perhaps due to a read error. The chain recombines TRBV12-5 with TRBJ1-1, with D possibly TRBD1 on 6 matching bases. Germline V gene lookup returns CDR1 LGHNT and CDR2 FRNRAP. The CDR3 is 15 amino acids. As DNA, the CDR3 is TGTGCTAGTGGTTCCCACAGGGACATGAACACTGAAACTTTCTTT. Its translation: CASGSHRDMNTETFF.

V is TRBV5-1 and J is TRBJ2-3, with D unresolved. The CDR3 length is 13 residues. V was shortened by 0 bases and J by 6 bases, with 8 bases between the two germline ends. CDR1 and CDR2 from the germline V gene are SGHRS and YFSETQ. CDR3 sequence: CASSLAFLDTQYF. Here the CDR3 DNA reads TGCGCCAGCAGCTTGGCCTTTTTGGATACGCAGTATTTT.

The chain has TRBV6-5 and TRBJ1-2; 8 bases match TRBD1. Germline-derived CDR1 and CDR2 are MNHEY and SVGAGI. The CDR3 spans 11 residues. J lost 6 bases, V lost 10 bases, and 4 bases had no gene match. The CDR3 DNA is TGTGCCACCCGACAGGGGAATGGCTACACCTTC. As protein: CATRQGNGYTF.

The chain carries TRBV5-1 and TRBJ2-3, with 10 bases identical to TRBD1. The germline V gene encodes CDR1 SGHRS and CDR2 YFSETQ. V shed 3 bases and J 4 bases; nucleotides not matched to a gene: 8. The CDR3 is 16 residues long. The CDR3 DNA is TGCGCCAGCAGCTCAGGACAGGGGGTAGGATCAGATACGCAGTATTTT. This sequence encodes CASSSGQGVGSDTQYF.

J is TRBJ1-2 and V is TRBV6-5; D perhaps matches TRBD1 (6 bases). V gave up 6 bases and J gave up 0 bases, with 8 bases separating them. The CDR3 consists of 13 residues. CDR1 and CDR2 (germline): MNHEY, SVGAGI. The CDR3 nucleotides are TGTGCCAGCAGGGACAGCGCTAACTATGGCTACACCTTC. Protein: CASRDSANYGYTF.

The J gene is TRBJ1-1, the V gene TRBV7-7; 8 bases line up with TRBD1. The CDR3 spans 13 residues. Per the germline V gene, CDR1 is SSHAT and CDR2 is FNYEAQ (reference sequence). Trimming took 5 bases from V and 6 from J; bases not matched to a gene: 5. The DNA for the CDR3 is TGTGCCAGCAGCCAGGGGGCTGGGTCTGAAGCTTTCTTT. Translation gives CASSQGAGSEAFF.

This chain's CDR3 is CASSPGGHYEQYF. The CDR3 region has the DNA TGTGCCAGCTCACCCGGAGGGCACTACGAGCAGTACTTC. The rearrangement joins TRBV18 to TRBJ2-7; D may be TRBD2 (6 bases). Germline-derived CDR1 and CDR2 are KGHSH and LQKENI. CDR3 length equals 13 residues. Trimming cost V 3 bases and J 3 bases, with 9 bases left between them.

The CDR3 loop reads CASSMGVGSVKNIQYF. For the CDR3, the DNA is TGTGCCAGTAGTATGGGGGTGGGCAGCGTCAAAAACATTCAGTACTTC. The V call is TRBV19, the J call TRBJ2-4; D assignment may be TRBD1 or TRBD2 (5 bases each). Between the trimmed V and J ends, which lost 3 bases and 3 bases, there was a span of 15 bases. Germline values: CDR1 LNHDA, CDR2 SQIVND (reference sequence). This CDR3 is built from 16 residues.

The J gene is TRBJ2-1, the V gene TRBV29-1, with D uncertain. The CDR3 totals 12 residues. Germline V CDR1 and CDR2: SQVTM, ANQGSEA. With 4 bases removed from V and 6 bases from J, the gap between germline ends came to 10 bases. The CDR3, as DNA: TGCAGCGTTGGCCCCTACTTCAATGAGCAGTTCTTC. Translating it yields CSVGPYFNEQFF.

V gene TRBV5-1 combines with J gene TRBJ2-1, with TRBD1 matching 8 bases. J gave up 6 bases and V 3 bases, and 2 bases lay outside the gene matches. This CDR3 has 13 amino acids. Germline-derived CDR1 and CDR2 are SGHRS and YFSETQ. This CDR3 reads CASSYGQGNEQFF. CDR3 bases: TGCGCCAGCAGCTACGGACAGGGCAATGAGCAGTTCTTC.

The gene calls are TRBV7-3 and TRBJ1-2; 8 nucleotides line up with TRBD1. Trimming cost V 6 bases and J 4 bases; bases outside gene matches: 10. This CDR3 has 15 amino acids. Germline-derived CDR1 and CDR2 are SGHTA and FQGTGA. The CDR3 here is CASRITGGAGYGYTF. CDR3 nucleotides: TGTGCCAGCAGGATTACAGGGGGGGCAGGCTATGGCTACACCTTC.

V is TRBV7-8 and J is TRBJ1-2; D ambiguous. Per the germline V gene, CDR1 is SGHVS and CDR2 is FQNEAQ. The V and J ends lost 1 base and 2 bases respectively, with 8 bases between them. This CDR3 is 14 amino acids long. The DNA for the CDR3 is TGTGCCAGCAGCTTAGGTTTCTACAACTATGGCTACACCTTC. Residues: CASSLGFYNYGYTF.

The chain links TRBV5-3 to TRBJ2-7; TRBD1 might be the D (5 bases). TRBV5-3 is an open reading frame, and its role is uncertain. This CDR3 comprises 13 residues. The V and J ends lost 8 bases and 4 bases respectively, with 16 bases between them. The CDR3 DNA is TGTGCCAGCAGCGTGACGGACACTTACGAGCAGTACTTC. The encoded protein is CASSVTDTYEQYF.

V usage is TRBV20-1 and J usage is TRBJ2-5; D is ambiguous. The CDR3 extends over 11 amino acids. The ends were cut back, 6 bases at V and 2 bases at J, with 7 bases in the middle. Germline-derived CDR1 and CDR2 are DFQATT and SNEGSKA (reference sequence). The CDR3 protein is CSAPRQETQYF. The DNA of the CDR3 is TGCAGTGCCCCGAGGCAAGAGACCCAGTACTTC.

The chain combines TRBV7-9 with TRBJ2-5; 8 bases match TRBD1. CDR1 is SEHNR, CDR2 FQNEAQ, per germline (reference sequence). The J segment lost 4 bases and the V segment lost 5 bases, leaving 6 bases of the junction unmatched. CDR3 length: 14 residues. The CDR3 region has the DNA TGTGCCAGCAGCCAGCAGGGGGCTAGAGAGACCCAGTACTTC. It is translated as CASSQQGARETQYF.

The rearrangement joins TRBV4-2 to TRBJ2-5; no clear D. The better agreement between TRBJ2-7 and the DNA end casts doubt on the J call. Germline CDR1 is LGHNA and CDR2 is YNFKEQ. The CDR3 is made up of 13 amino acids. The DNA for the CDR3 is TGTGCCAGCAGCCAAGAGTCTGCCGGCGAGCAGTACTTC. Translated, it gives CASSQESAGEQYF.

This chain links TRBV7-9 with TRBJ1-1; the D is unclear. V was cut by 7 bases and J by 0 bases, with 12 bases left in between. CDR1 and CDR2 from the germline V gene are SEHNR and FQNEAQ (reference sequence). This CDR3 has 14 amino acids. CDR3 nucleotides: TGTGCCAGCACCCCGGACGGCATGAACACTGAAGCTTTCTTT. As protein: CASTPDGMNTEAFF.

There are a few counts of this clone. V is TRBV19 and J is TRBJ2-5; D ambiguous. Germline CDR1 reads LNHDA; CDR2 reads SQIVND (reference sequence). The CDR3 covers 9 residues. V lost 0 bases to trimming and J lost 14 bases, with 4 bases between them. The CDR3 bases are TGTGCCAGTAGTATAGAGGTATACTTC. Translated: CASSIEVYF.

This chain uses TRBV7-8 with TRBJ2-1, with TRBD1 matching 10 bases. V lost 7 bases, J lost 4 bases, and 7 bases stayed unmatched. This CDR3 is built from 15 residues. Germline loops: CDR1 SGHVS, CDR2 FQNEAQ. CDR3 sequence: CASKQDRGAYNEQFF. Here the CDR3 DNA reads TGTGCCAGCAAGCAGGACAGGGGGGCTTACAATGAGCAGTTCTTC.

In the case of this clone: Germline is not matched at one junction end, which may reflect a read error. The chain couples TRBV7-9 to TRBJ1-2, with TRBD1 identical over 7 bases. CDR1 is SEHNR and CDR2 is FQNEAQ in the germline V gene (reference sequence). The CDR3 contains 15 residues. CDR3 in amino acids: CASRLVPGGDYGYTF. Here the CDR3 DNA reads TGTGCCAGCAGATTAGTACCAGGGGGAGACTATGGCTACACCTTC.

Points on this clone: This specimen includes other DNA sequences encoding the same CDR3. The rearrangement joins TRBV19 to TRBJ1-3; TRBD1 is a possible D gene (6 bases). V lost 5 bases, J lost 2 bases, and 13 bases lay in between. The CDR3 contains 15 residues. Germline loops: CDR1 LNHDA, CDR2 SQIVND (reference sequence). CDR3 protein: CASSVGTFAGNTIYF. CDR3 sequence (DNA): TGTGCCAGTAGTGTCGGGACATTCGCTGGAAACACCATATATTTT.

This clone showed up just a few times. CDR3 bases: TGTGCCAGCAGGAGGTCAGGAAGAAACAATGAGCAGTTCTTC. Protein: CASRRSGRNNEQFF. The chain has TRBV6-5 and TRBJ2-1; D uncertain. V was clipped by 6 bases and J by 5 bases, with 14 bases between them. The CDR3 is 14 residues long. Germline loops: CDR1 MNHEY, CDR2 SVGAGI.

As for this clone: One end of the junction varies from germline; a read error may be responsible. The sample holds other DNA sequences that translate to the same CDR3. This chain connects TRBV4-1 to TRBJ1-5; D is possibly TRBD1 (6 bases). Germline CDR1 and CDR2: MGHRA and YSYEKL. The CDR3 covers 16 residues. The CDR3 bases are TGCGCCAGTAGCCAAGAAGCGGTATATAGGGGGCAGCCCCAGCATTTT. Translation: CASSQEAVYRGQPQHF.

The chain has TRBV11-3 and TRBJ2-1, with a tentative D call TRBD2 (6 bases). Germline V gives CDR1 SGHNT, CDR2 YENEEA. V lost 1 base and J lost 8, with 9 bases in between. The CDR3 sequence is 13 residues long. The CDR3 region has the DNA TGTGCCAGCAGCTTAGCGGGAGCTGATGAGCAGTTCTTC. Its translation is CASSLAGADEQFF. The full variable domain, completed using reference TRBV11-3 and TRBJ2-1, is EAGVVQSPRYKIIEKKQPVAFWCNPISGHNTLYWYLQNLGQGPELLIRYENEEAVDDSQLPKDRFSAERLKGVDSTLKIQPAELGDSAVYLCASSLAGADEQFFGPGTRLTVL.